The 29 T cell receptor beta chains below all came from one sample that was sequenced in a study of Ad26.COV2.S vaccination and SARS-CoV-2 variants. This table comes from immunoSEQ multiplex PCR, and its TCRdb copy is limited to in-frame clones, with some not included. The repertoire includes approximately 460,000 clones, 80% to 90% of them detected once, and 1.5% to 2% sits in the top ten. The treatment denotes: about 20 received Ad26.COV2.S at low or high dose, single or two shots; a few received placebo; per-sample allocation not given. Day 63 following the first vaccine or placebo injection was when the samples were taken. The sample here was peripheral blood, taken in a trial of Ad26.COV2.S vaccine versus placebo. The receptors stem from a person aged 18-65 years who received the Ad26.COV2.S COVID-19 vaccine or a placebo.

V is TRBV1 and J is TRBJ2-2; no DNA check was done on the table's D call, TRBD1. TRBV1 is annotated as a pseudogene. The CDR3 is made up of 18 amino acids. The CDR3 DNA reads TGCACCAGCAGCCAAGAAGGACAGGGCGGTCCGAACACCGGGGAGCTGTTTTTT. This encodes CTSSQEGQGGPNTGELFF.

The CDR3 protein is CASSLGYGLSNQPQHF. As DNA, the CDR3 is TGCGCCAGCAGCCTGGGGTACGGGCTTAGCAATCAGCCCCAGCATTTT. The J gene is TRBJ1-5, the V gene TRBV4-3; no clear D gene. Germline V gene data show CDR1 as LGHNA and CDR2 as YSLEER. This CDR3 contains 16 residues. Trimming took off 4 bases at V and 0 bases at J, with 13 bases between the two ends.

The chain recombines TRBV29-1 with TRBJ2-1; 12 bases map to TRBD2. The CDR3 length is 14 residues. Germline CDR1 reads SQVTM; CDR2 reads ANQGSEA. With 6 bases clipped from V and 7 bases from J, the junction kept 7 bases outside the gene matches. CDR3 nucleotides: TGCAGCGTCGACCTAGCGGGAGGGTCAAATGAGCAGTTCTTC. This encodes CSVDLAGGSNEQFF.

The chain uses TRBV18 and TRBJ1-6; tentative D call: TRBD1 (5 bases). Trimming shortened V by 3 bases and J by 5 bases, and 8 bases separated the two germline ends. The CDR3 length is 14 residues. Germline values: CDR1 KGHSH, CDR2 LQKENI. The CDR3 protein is CASSPSGNNSPLHF. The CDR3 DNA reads TGTGCCAGCTCACCGTCAGGGAATAATTCACCCCTCCACTTT.

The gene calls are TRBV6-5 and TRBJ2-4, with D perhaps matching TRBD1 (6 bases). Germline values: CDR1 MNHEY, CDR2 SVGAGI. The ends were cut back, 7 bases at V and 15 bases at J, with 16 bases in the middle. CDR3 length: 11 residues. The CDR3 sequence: CASTTTGQPYF. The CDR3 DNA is TGTGCCAGCACCACGACAGGTCAGCCGTACTTC.

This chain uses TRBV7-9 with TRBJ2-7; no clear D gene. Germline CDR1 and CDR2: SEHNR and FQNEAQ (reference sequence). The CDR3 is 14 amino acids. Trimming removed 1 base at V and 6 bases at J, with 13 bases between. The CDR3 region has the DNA TGTGCCAGCAGCTTAGGTGGCAGCAAAGGCGAGCAGTACTTC. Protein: CASSLGGSKGEQYF.

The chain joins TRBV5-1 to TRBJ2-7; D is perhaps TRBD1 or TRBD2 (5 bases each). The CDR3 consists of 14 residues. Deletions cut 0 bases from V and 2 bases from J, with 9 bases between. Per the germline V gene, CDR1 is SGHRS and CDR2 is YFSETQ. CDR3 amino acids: CASSLGGVPYEQYF. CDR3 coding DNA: TGCGCCAGCAGCTTGGGAGGGGTGCCCTACGAGCAGTACTTC.

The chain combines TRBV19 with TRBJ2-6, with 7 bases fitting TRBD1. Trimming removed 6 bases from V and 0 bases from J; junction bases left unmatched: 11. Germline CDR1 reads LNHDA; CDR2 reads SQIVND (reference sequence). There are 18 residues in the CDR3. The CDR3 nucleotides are TGTGCCAGTAGCCTACCGGGACAGAGCTTCTCTGGGGCCAACGTCCTGACTTTC. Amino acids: CASSLPGQSFSGANVLTF.

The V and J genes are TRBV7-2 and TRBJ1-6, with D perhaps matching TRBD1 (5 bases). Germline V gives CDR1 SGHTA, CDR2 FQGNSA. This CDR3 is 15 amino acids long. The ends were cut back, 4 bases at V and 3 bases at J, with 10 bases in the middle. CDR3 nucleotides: TGTGCCAGCAGCTCCCTCCAGGGCTATAATTCACCCCTCCACTTT. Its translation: CASSSLQGYNSPLHF.

DNA for the CDR3: TGTGCCAGCAGCTTAGCCGGGACCCCGAGCGACACCATATATTTT. Its protein product is CASSLAGTPSDTIYF. The rearrangement uses TRBV7-2 and TRBJ1-3; a weak D match, TRBD1 (5 bases). There are 15 residues in the CDR3. CDR1 SGHTA and CDR2 FQGNSA come from the germline V gene. Between the trimmed V and J ends, which lost 0 bases and 8 bases, there was a span of 14 bases.

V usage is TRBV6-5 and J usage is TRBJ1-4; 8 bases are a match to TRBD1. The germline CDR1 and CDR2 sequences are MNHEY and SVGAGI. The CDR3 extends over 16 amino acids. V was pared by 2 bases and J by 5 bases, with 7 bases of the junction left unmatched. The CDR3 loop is CASSYARDRTNEKLFF. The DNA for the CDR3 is TGTGCCAGCAGTTACGCCCGGGACAGGACGAATGAAAAACTGTTTTTT.

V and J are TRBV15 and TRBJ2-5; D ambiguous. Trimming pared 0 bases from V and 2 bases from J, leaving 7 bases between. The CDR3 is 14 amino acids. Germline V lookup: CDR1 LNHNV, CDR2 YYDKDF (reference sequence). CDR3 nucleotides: TGTGCCACCAGCAGAGATCTGGTACAAGAGACCCAGTACTTC. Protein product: CATSRDLVQETQYF.

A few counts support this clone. Here the CDR3 DNA reads TGTGCCAGCAGCTTAGCGGGGACAGCATACGAGCAGTACTTC. Translated: CASSLAGTAYEQYF. The chain uses TRBV7-9 and TRBJ2-7; the match to TRBD1 covers 7 bases. V lost 0 bases and J lost 4; bases outside the gene matches: 3. Germline V gene lookup returns CDR1 SEHNR and CDR2 FQNEAQ (reference sequence). This CDR3 is 14 amino acids long.

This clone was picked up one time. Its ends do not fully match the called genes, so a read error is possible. The CDR3 region has the DNA TGCAGCGGCAAAGGGTCCTCCAATGAGCAGTTCTTC. Amino acids: CSGKGSSNEQFF. The V call is TRBV29-1, the J call TRBJ2-1; D unclear. The CDR3 contains 12 residues. CDR1 is SQVTM, CDR2 ANQGSEA, per germline.

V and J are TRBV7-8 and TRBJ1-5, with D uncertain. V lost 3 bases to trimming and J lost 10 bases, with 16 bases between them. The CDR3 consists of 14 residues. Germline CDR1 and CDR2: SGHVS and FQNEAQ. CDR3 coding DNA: TGTGCCAGCAGCTTTATCGAAGCTGAAAGCCCCCAGCATTTT. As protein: CASSFIEAESPQHF.

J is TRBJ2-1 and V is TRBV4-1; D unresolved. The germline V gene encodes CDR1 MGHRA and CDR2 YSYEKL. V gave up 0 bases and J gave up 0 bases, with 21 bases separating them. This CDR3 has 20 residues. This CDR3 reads CASSQEPSFPTQGSYNEQFF. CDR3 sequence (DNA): TGCGCCAGCAGCCAAGAGCCTAGTTTCCCAACCCAAGGCTCCTACAATGAGCAGTTCTTC.

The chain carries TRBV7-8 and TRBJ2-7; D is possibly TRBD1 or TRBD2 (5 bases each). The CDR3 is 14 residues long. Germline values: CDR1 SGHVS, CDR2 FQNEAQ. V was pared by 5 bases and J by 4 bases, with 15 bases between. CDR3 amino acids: CASSLGRDAYEQYF. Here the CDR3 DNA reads TGTGCCAGCAGCCTAGGACGGGACGCATACGAGCAGTACTTC.

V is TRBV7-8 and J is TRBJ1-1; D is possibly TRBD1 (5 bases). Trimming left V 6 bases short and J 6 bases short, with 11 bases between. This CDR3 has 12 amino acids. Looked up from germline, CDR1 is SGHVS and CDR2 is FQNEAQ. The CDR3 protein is CASSVGVPEAFF. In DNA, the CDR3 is TGTGCCAGCAGTGTGGGGGTTCCTGAAGCTTTCTTT.

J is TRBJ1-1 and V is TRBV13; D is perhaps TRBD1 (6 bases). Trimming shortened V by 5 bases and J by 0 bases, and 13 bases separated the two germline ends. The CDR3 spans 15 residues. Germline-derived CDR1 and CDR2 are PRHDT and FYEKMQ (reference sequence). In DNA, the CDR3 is TGTGCCAGCAGCGAGACACAGGGAATGAACACTGAAGCTTTCTTT. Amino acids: CASSETQGMNTEAFF.

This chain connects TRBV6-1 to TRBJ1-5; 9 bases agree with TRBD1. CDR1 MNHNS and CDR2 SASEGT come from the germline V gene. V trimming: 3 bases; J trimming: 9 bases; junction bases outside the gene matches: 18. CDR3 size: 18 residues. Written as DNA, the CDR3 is TGTGCCAGCAGTGAGACCCGGACGGGGACAGGGCGCGTTGGGCCCCAGCATTTT. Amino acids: CASSETRTGTGRVGPQHF.

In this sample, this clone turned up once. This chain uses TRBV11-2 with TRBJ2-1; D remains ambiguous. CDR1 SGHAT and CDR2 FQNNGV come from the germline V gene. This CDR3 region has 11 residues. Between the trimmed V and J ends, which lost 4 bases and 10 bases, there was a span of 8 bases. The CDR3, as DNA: TGTGCCAGCAGCTACGAGGCGGAGCAGTTCTTC. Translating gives CASSYEAEQFF.

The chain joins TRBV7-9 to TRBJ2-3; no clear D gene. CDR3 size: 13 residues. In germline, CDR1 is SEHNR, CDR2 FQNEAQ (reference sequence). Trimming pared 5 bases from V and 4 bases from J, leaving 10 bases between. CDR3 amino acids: CASSHPLADTQYF. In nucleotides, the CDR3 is TGTGCCAGCAGCCATCCCTTGGCAGATACGCAGTATTTT.

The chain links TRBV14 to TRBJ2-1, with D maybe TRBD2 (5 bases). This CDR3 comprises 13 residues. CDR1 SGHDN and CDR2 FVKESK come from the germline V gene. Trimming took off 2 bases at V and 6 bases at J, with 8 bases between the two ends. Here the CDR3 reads CASSQLTSNEQFF. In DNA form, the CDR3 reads TGTGCCAGCAGCCAATTAACTAGCAATGAGCAGTTCTTC.

The DNA of the CDR3 is TGTGCCAGCTCACCCCCACGTGCAGACGAGCGTCGGGAGCAGTACTTC. Protein sequence: CASSPPRADERREQYF. The chain joins TRBV18 to TRBJ2-7; D remains unclear. This CDR3 has 16 amino acids. V lost 3 bases, J lost 7 bases, and 22 bases lay in between. Germline lookup yields CDR1 KGHSH and CDR2 LQKENI.

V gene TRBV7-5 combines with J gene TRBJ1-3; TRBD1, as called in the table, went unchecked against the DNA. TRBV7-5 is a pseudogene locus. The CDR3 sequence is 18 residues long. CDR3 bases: TGTGCCAGAAGCTCGCCGAGGACAGCTAGATCCTCTGGAAACACCATATATTTT. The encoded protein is CARSSPRTARSSGNTIYF.

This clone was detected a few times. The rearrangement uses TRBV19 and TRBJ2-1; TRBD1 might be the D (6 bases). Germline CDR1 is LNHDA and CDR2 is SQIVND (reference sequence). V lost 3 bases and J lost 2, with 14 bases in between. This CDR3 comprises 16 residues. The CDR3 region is CASSIRYRVTYNEQFF. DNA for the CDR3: TGTGCCAGTAGTATTAGGTACAGGGTCACCTACAATGAGCAGTTCTTC.

Here the CDR3 DNA reads TGCGCCAGCAGCCCAGAGCGCAGACACGAGCAGTACTTC. Protein product: CASSPERRHEQYF. The V gene is TRBV5-1, the J gene TRBJ2-7; D not certain. V lost 4 bases to trimming and J lost 5 bases, with 13 bases between them. The length of the CDR3 is 13 residues. Germline CDR1 reads SGHRS; CDR2 reads YFSETQ.

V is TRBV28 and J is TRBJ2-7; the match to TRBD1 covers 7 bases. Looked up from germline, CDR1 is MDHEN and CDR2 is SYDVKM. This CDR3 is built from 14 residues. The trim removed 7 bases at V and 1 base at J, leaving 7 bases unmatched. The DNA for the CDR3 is TGTGCCAGCACGGGGCAGGGGGAATCCTACGAGCAGTACTTC. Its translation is CASTGQGESYEQYF. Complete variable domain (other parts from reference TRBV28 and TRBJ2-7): DVKVTQSSRYLVKRTGEKVFLECVQDMDHENMFWYRQDPGLGLRLIYFSYDVKMKEKGDIPEGYSVSREKKERFSLILESASTNQTSMYLCASTGQGESYEQYFGPGTRLTVT.

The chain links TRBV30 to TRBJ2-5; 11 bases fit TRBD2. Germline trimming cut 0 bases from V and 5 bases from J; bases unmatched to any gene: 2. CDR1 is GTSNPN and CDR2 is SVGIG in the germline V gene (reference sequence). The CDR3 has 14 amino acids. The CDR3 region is CAWSVLAGEETQYF. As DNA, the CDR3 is TGTGCCTGGAGTGTACTAGCGGGGGAGGAGACCCAGTACTTC.